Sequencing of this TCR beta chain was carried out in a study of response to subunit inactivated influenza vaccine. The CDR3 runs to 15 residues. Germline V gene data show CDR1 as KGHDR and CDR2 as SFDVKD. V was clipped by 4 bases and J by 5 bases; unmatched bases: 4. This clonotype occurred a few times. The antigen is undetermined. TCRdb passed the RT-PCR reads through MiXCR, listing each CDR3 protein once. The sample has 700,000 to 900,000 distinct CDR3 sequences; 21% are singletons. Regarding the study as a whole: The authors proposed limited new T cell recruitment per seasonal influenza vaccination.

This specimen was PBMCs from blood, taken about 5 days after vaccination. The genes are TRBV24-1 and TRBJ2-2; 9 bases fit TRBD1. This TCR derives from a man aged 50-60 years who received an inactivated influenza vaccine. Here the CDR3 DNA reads TGTGCCACCAGTGAGGGGACAGGGTTTACCGGGGAGCTGTTTTTT. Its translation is CATSEGTGFTGELFF.